The rows below give T cell receptor beta chains drawn from one sample of a study of long-term antiretroviral therapy in people with HIV. Clones were read by immunoSEQ multiplex PCR, and TCRdb kept only the in-frame ones, dropping some. The profile covers approximately 39,000 clones, with approximately 79% appearing a single time and more than 4.5% taken by the ten largest. The material was unsorted PBMCs, obtained 1.5 years after starting antiretroviral therapy. These receptors originate from a man younger than 30 with HIV. CDR3s include the opening cysteine and the closing phenylalanine or tryptophan.

V gene	J gene	CDR3 protein
TRBV28	TRBJ1-1	CASSSAGSGTSTEAFF
TRBV7-8	TRBJ1-5	CASSLGDRAFPHQPQHF
TRBV5-7	TRBJ2-2	CASSLGGENTGELFF
TRBV5-1	TRBJ2-7	CASSPGGRANEQYF
TRBV10-3	TRBJ2-7	CAISERPIYEQYF
TRBV11-2	TRBJ2-7	CASSLVSSGREMGEQYF
TRBV11-2	TRBJ1-2	CASSLTLGQAEPGDGYTF
TRBV30	TRBJ2-3	CAGLPEQYF
TRBV19	TRBJ1-5	CASSPDSLDQPQHF
TRBV7-9	TRBJ2-7	CASSFGQGGFYEQYF
TRBV6-1	TRBJ2-3	CASSGSTDTQYF
TRBV13	TRBJ2-1	CASSLGNRGPPSYNEQFF
TRBV7-2	TRBJ1-2	CASTPNSVTNYGYTF
TRBV9	TRBJ2-2	CASSPPTPTLNTGELFF
TRBV4-3	TRBJ2-3	CASSQGSSGSRADTQYF
TRBV19	TRBJ2-7	CASGQGKGYEQYF
TRBV7-9	TRBJ2-1	CASSLGGRGSSYNEQFF
TRBV28	TRBJ1-2	CASSRPGQANYGYTF
TRBV14	TRBJ2-1	CASSQVVSEQFF
TRBV28	TRBJ2-1	CASGRGHIDEQFF